This entry describes one T cell receptor (beta chain). V was clipped by 9 bases and J by 4 bases, with 13 bases between them. Germline CDR1 reads LNHNV; CDR2 reads YYDKDF (reference sequence). CDR3 length: 13 residues. Authors' analysis steps: Reference gene primers were amplified, and this amplification served to estimate nucleated cell counts. TCRdb keeps only in-frame clones here, not all; method: immunoSEQ multiplex PCR. Clonal size and the V and J genes are those of that table, whereas D and trimming came from the DNA. The table has roughly 340,000 clones, around 90% seen once. These data come from a study of blood T cell repertoires in COVID-19. About the study: The United States, Italy and Spain provided the acute and convalescent COVID-19 samples.

This TCR was sampled from a woman under 30 who had recovered from COVID-19. The source material was peripheral blood. The chain couples TRBV15 to TRBJ2-4, with a weak D call TRBD1 (6 bases). The CDR3: CATSGTGKNIQYF. Here the CDR3 DNA reads TGTGCCACTTCCGGAACAGGGAAAAACATTCAGTACTTC.